This TCR beta chain was found in a study of blood T cell repertoires in COVID-19 (dated by TCRdb to the early 2020s). Describing the broader study: Collaborator samples came from the United States, Italy and Spain and covered acute and convalescent phases of COVID-19. The material from the prospective study consisted of cDNA or gDNA derived from T cells, B-cell-depleted T cells, or PBMCs. A de-identified subject ID, COVID-19 status, age in years and sex were almost always included in the sample metadata. The samples were drawn from two sources: the first 160 participants of the ongoing ImmuneRACE study, and 1,200 or so subjects contributed by 6 global collaborators. The repertoires were released in a freely available public database intended as a resource for research on the immune response to SARS-CoV-2. Where HLA class I and class II types were available, the types were taken from metadata supplied by the sample provider, not from assay-based typing. Deeply sampled blood TCRbeta repertoires from subjects exposed to, actively infected with, or recovered from COVID-19 were included in the dataset. Summary of the overall study and its limitations: How much clinical and demographic metadata was included differed by source and by participant, and the metadata was provided uncurated.

TCRbeta CDR3 regions were amplified from genomic DNA by means of the immunoSEQ Assay, a bias-controlled multiplex PCR. Per the original workflow: The number of nucleated cells in each sample was estimated by amplification of reference gene primers within the assay. To quantify the absolute abundance of each unique TCRbeta CDR3 rearrangement, sequence reads were collapsed and filtered. For each sample, productive Simpson clonality was calculated as the square root of Simpson's diversity index across productive rearrangements. As stored in TCRdb, this immuneACCESS dataset retains in-frame rearrangements with V and J assigned. A fraction of the clones does not appear; measured against another copy, unresolved V genes explain less than half of the discrepancy, and the remainder lacks a known reason. The V and J calls and clone size come from that table; D and trimming were worked out from the DNA. The sample table records tens of thousands of clones; about four fifths of these occur just once. The top ten hold around 4.9% of the sample.

A note on this clone: Its antigen is unknown. One base away there is no much larger clone; base qualities are not given.

Spanning cysteine to phenylalanine, the CDR3 consists of 14 amino acids. Kept here is only the CDR3 DNA, which spans 42 bases and is read in frame from base 1. Per the germline V gene (reference sequence), LNHDA is the CDR1 and SQIVND is the CDR2. Trimming removed 5 bases from V and 5 bases from J, leaving 16 bases between the germline ends. Whole blood was collected in K2EDTA tubes by collaborating institutions according to the institutions' own protocols. Collaborator samples were shipped for TCRbeta analysis as frozen whole blood, isolated PBMCs, or DNA extracted from either sample type. This TCR was recovered from a human donor in a cohort sampled during active COVID-19. The sequenced sample was peripheral blood. The V and J segments used are TRBV19 and TRBJ2-7; tentative D gene TRBD1, with 5 bases matching. The CDR3 corresponds to CASSPARQTDEQYF. The nucleotides read TGTGCCAGTAGTCCGGCCCGACAGACTGACGAGCAGTACTTC.